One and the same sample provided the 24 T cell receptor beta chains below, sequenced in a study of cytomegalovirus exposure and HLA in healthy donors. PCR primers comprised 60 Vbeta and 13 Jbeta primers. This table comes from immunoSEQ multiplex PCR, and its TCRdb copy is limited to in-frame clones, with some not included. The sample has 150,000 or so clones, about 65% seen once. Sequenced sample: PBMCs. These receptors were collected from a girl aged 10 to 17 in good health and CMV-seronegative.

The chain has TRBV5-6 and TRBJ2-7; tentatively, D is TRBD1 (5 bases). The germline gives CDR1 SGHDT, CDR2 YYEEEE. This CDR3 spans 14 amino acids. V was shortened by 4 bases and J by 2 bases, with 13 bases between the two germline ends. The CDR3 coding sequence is TGTGCCAGCAGCCCGACAGTTTTTACCTACGAGCAGTACTTC. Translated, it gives CASSPTVFTYEQYF. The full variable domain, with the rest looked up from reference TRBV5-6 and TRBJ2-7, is DAGVTQSPTHLIKTRGQQVTLRCSPKSGHDTVSWYQQALGQGPQFIFQYYEEEERQRGNFPDRFSGHQFPNYSSELNVNALLLGDSALYLCASSPTVFTYEQYFGPGTRLTVT.

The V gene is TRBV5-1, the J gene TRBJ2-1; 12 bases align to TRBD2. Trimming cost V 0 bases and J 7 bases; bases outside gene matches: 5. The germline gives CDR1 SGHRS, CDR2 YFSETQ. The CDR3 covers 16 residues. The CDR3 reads CASSLEASGGGNEQFF. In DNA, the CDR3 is TGCGCCAGCAGCTTGGAGGCTAGCGGGGGGGGAAATGAGCAGTTCTTC.

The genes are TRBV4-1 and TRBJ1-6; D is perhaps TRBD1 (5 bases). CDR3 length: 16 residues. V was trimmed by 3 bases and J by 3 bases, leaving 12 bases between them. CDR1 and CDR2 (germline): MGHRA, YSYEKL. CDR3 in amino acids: CASSQIQGDYNSPLHF. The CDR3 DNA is TGCGCCAGCAGCCAGATCCAGGGTGACTATAATTCACCCCTCCACTTT.

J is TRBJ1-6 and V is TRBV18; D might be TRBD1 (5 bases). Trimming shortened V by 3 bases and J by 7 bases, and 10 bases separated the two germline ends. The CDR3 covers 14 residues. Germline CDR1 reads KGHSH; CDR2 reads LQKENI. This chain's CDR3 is CASSPDRINSPLHF. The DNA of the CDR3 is TGTGCCAGCTCACCTGACAGAATAAATTCACCCCTCCACTTT.

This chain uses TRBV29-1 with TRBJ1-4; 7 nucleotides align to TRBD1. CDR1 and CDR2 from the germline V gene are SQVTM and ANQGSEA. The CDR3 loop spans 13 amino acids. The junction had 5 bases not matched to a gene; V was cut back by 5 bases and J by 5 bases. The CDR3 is CSVSRGPNEKLFF. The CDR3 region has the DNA TGCAGCGTTTCTAGGGGGCCGAATGAAAAACTGTTTTTT.

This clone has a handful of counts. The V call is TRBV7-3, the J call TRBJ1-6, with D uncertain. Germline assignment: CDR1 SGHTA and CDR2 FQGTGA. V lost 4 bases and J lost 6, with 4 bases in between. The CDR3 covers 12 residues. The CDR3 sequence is CASSSGNSPLHF. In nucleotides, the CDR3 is TGTGCCAGCAGCTCCGGTAATTCACCCCTCCACTTT.

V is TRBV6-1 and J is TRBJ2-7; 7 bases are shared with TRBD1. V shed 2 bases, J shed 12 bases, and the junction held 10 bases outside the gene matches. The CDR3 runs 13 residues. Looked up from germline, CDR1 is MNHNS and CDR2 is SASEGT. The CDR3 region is CASSEPPGTAVYF. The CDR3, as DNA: TGTGCCAGCAGTGAACCCCCCGGGACAGCCGTGTACTTC.

DNA of the CDR3: TGTGCCAGCTCACCAGTAAGGCAGCGCGGTGAAGCTTTCTTT. This encodes CASSPVRQRGEAFF. The chain has TRBV18 and TRBJ1-1; D is undetermined. The V and J ends lost 2 bases and 7 bases respectively, with 14 bases between them. Germline V CDR1 and CDR2: KGHSH, LQKENI. The CDR3 length is 14 residues.

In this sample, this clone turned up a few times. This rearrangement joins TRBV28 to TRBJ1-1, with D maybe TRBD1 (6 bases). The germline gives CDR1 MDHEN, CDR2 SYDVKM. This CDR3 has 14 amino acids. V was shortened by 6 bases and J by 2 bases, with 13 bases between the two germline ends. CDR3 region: CASSLPGQNTEAFF. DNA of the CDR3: TGTGCCAGCAGCCTCCCGGGACAAAACACTGAAGCTTTCTTT.

CDR3 in amino acids: CASTRDRVNSPLHF. CDR3 in DNA: TGTGCCAGTACCCGGGACAGGGTTAATTCACCCCTCCACTTT. V usage is TRBV5-4 and J usage is TRBJ1-6; 9 nucleotides align to TRBD1. After removal of 8 bases from V and 6 bases from J, the junction contained 6 bases not matched to a gene. The CDR3 has 14 residues. CDR1 and CDR2 (germline): SGHNT, YYREEE (reference sequence).

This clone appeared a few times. CDR3 sequence (DNA): TGCGCCAGCAGCTTGATGGCGGGCTCTGAAGCTTTCTTT. Its protein product is CASSLMAGSEAFF. The genes are TRBV5-1 and TRBJ1-1; D remains ambiguous. V dropped 1 base and J dropped 6 bases, with 10 bases sitting between them. There are 13 residues in the CDR3. Germline values: CDR1 SGHRS, CDR2 YFSETQ.

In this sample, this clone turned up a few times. The CDR3: CASNANSYEQYF. DNA of the CDR3: TGCGCCAGCAATGCGAATTCCTACGAGCAGTACTTC. The gene calls are TRBV10-1 and TRBJ2-7, with D unclear. V was shortened by 7 bases and J by 1 base, with 8 bases between the two germline ends. This CDR3 has 12 residues. Germline assignment: CDR1 WNHNN and CDR2 SYGVQD (reference sequence).

The DNA for the CDR3 is TGTGCCAGCAGTGAATACCCGACAGGCGGAGAGCAGTTCTTC. Translating it yields CASSEYPTGGEQFF. The chain has TRBV2 and TRBJ2-1; TRBD1 might be the D (6 bases). The V gene lost 2 bases and the J gene lost 10 bases, with 15 bases spanning the gap. The germline V gene has CDR1 SNHLY and CDR2 FYNNEI. The CDR3 has 14 residues.

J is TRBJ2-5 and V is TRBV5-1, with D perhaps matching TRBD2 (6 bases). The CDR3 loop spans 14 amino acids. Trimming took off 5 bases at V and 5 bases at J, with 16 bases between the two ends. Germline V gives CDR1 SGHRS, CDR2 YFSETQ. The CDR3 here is CASRVEGPVETQYF. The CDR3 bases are TGCGCCAGCAGGGTGGAGGGGCCAGTGGAGACCCAGTACTTC.

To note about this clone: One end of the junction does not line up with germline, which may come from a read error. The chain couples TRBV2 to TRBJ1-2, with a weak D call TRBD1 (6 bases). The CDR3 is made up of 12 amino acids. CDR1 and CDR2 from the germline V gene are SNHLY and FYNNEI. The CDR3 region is CASREDRRGYTF. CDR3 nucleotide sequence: TGTGCCAGCAGGGAAGACAGGAGAGGCTACACCTTC.

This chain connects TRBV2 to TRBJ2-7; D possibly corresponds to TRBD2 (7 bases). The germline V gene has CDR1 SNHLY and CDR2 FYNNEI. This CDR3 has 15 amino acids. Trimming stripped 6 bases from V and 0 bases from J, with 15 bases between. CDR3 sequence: CASRTTGGRSYEQYF. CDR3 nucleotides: TGTGCCAGCAGGACCACGGGGGGCCGCTCCTACGAGCAGTACTTC.

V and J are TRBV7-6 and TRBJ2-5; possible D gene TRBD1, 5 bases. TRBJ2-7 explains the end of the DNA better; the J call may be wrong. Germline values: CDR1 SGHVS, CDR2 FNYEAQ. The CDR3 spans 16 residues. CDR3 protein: CASSLVTGYPTYEQYF. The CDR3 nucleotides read TGTGCCAGCAGCTTAGTAACAGGTTATCCCACCTACGAGCAGTACTTC.

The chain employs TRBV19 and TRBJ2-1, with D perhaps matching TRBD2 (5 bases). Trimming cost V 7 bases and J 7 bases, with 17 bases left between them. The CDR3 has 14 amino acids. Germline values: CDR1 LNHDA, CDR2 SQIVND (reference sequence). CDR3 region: CASTYRGLLNEQFF. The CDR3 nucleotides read TGTGCCAGTACCTATCGGGGATTACTAAATGAGCAGTTCTTC.

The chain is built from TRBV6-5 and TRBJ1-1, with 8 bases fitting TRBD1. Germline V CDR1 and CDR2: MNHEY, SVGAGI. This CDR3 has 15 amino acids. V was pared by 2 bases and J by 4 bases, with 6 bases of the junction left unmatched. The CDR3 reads CASSYAAGGLTEAFF. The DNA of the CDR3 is TGTGCCAGCAGTTACGCGGCAGGGGGCCTCACTGAAGCTTTCTTT.

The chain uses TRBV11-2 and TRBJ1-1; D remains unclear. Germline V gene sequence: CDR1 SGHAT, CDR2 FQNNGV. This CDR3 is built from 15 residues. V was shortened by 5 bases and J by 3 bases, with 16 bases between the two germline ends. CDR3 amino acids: CASSPTRWVDTEAFF. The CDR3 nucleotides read TGTGCCAGCAGCCCGACCAGGTGGGTGGACACTGAAGCTTTCTTT.

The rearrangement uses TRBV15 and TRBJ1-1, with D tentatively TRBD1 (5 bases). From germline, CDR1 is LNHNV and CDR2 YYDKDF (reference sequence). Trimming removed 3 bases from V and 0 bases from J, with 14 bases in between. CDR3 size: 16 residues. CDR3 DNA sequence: TGTGCCACCAGCAGTGCGTTGGGCAGGGTGAACACTGAAGCTTTCTTT. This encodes CATSSALGRVNTEAFF.

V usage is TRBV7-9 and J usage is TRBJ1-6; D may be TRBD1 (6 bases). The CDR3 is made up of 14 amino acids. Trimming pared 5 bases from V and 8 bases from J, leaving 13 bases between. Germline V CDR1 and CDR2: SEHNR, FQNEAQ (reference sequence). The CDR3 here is CASSITGPYSPLHF. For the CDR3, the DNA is TGTGCCAGCAGCATAACAGGGCCCTATTCACCCCTCCACTTT.

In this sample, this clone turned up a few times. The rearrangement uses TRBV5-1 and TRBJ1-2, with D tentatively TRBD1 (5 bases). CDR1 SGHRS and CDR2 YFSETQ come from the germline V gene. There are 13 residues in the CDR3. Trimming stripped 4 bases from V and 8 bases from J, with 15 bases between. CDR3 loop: CASSGGRDPGYTF. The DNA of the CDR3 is TGCGCCAGCAGCGGAGGGAGGGACCCCGGCTACACCTTC.

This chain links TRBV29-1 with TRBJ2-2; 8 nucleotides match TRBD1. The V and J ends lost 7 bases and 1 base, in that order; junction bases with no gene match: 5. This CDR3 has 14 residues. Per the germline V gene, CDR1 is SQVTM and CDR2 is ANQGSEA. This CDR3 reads CSGWTGQNTGELFF. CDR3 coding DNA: TGCAGCGGATGGACAGGGCAGAACACCGGGGAGCTGTTTTTT.